This T cell receptor beta chain stems from a study of multiple sclerosis patients with progressive multifocal leukoencephalopathy. Clones were sequenced by immunoSEQ multiplex PCR, and TCRdb holds only the in-frame ones, with some missing. The table has 25,000 to 35,000 clones, roughly 87% seen once. Time point described: time of PML onset. All patients had prior interferon beta, and all PML patients were female. The V gene lost 5 bases and the J gene lost 0 bases, with 17 bases spanning the gap. Looked up from germline, CDR1 is MNHEY and CDR2 is SMNVEV (reference sequence). There are 17 residues in the CDR3.

This rearrangement joins TRBV27 to TRBJ2-4, with D possibly TRBD1 on 6 matching bases. The specimen comprised PBMCs, sampled from a patient treated with natalizumab. This TCR derives from a human donor with progressive multifocal leukoencephalopathy. CDR3 protein: CASSLVGGSLAKNIQYF. For the CDR3, the DNA is TGTGCCAGCAGTCTAGTAGGGGGATCGTTAGCCAAAAACATTCAGTACTTC.